These 4 T cell receptor beta chains were sequenced from one sample in a study of T cell clonality in common variable immunodeficiency. The method was immunoSEQ multiplex PCR; TCRdb's version includes in-frame clones alone and lacks a portion of them. The sample offers about 52,000 clones and no singletons, the top ten holding around 1.8%. The material sequenced was peripheral blood mononuclear cells. The receptors were gathered from a person between 18 and 70 years old in good health.

This clone was detected many times. The CDR3 end is not reached by the read, which stops 3 residues before it; the germline J gene fills it in. J is TRBJ2-3 and V is TRBV4-2, with 8 nucleotides matching TRBD2. V lost 0 bases, J lost 3 bases, and 5 bases stayed unmatched. This CDR3 spans 16 amino acids. The V gene's germline CDR1 is LGHNA and CDR2 YNFKEQ. CDR3 protein: CASSQDKASGTDTQYF. Incomplete CDR3 DNA: TGTGCCAGCAGCCAAGATAAGGCTAGCGGGACAGATACG.

This clone was seen at least ten times. With the read ending 3 residues before the CDR3 end, the germline J gene is used to fill in that end. The J gene is TRBJ2-5, the V gene TRBV10-1, with 9 bases identical to TRBD2. In germline, CDR1 is WNHNN, CDR2 SYGVQD (reference sequence). V lost 0 bases, J lost 6 bases, and 8 bases stayed unmatched. The CDR3 runs to 16 residues. CDR3 in amino acids: CASSESKLAGVKTQYF. Incomplete CDR3 DNA: TGCGCCAGCAGTGAGTCGAAGTTAGCGGGGGTGAAGACC.

This clone was picked up a small number of times. With the read ending 3 residues before the CDR3 end, the germline J gene is used to fill in that end. V usage is TRBV7-6 and J usage is TRBJ1-1; the match to TRBD1 covers 7 bases. The CDR3 runs 15 residues. V was clipped by 0 bases and J by 4 bases; unmatched bases: 5. Germline values: CDR1 SGHVS, CDR2 FNYEAQ. The covered CDR3 bases are TGTGCCAGCAGCTTAGCTCCAGGGGGTAGCACTGAA. Encoded protein: CASSLAPGGSTE. The full CDR3 protein reads CASSLAPGGSTEAFF. The full variable domain, in which reference TRBV7-6 and TRBJ1-1 provide the parts outside the CDR3, is GAGVSQSPRYKVTKRGQDVALRCDPISGHVSLYWYRQALGQGPEFLTYFNYEAQQDKSGLPNDRFSAERPEGSISTLTIQRTEQRDSAMYRCASSLAPGGSTEAFFGQGTRLTVV.

This clone was seen many times. The sequenced fragment ends 3 residues before the CDR3 boundary, so the rest is inferred from the germline J gene. The chain joins TRBV7-2 to TRBJ2-2; a weak D match, TRBD1 (6 bases). The CDR3 totals 14 residues. Deletions cut 2 bases from V and 3 bases from J, with 7 bases between. CDR1 SGHTA and CDR2 FQGNSA come from the germline V gene. The CDR3 loop is CASSLQGYTGELFF. The DNA read from the CDR3 is TGTGCCAGCAGCTTACAGGGGTACACCGGGGAG.